This TCR beta chain was retrieved from a study of cytomegalovirus exposure and HLA in healthy donors. Whole-study context: According to later analysis, the same platform produced the 110 or so validation and 666 first-cohort repertoires. Whole-study findings and limits: It was reported that the classifier diagnosed cytomegalovirus status with high specificity and sensitivity in both the original and validation cohorts. According to a later analysis, TCR clusters from the first cohort tended to co-occur in the 110 or so validation repertoires.

Worth noting for this clone: Its target is not known.

Profiled with immunoSEQ multiplex PCR; TCRdb holds only in-frame clones, not every one. The repertoire holds under 75,000 clones, with around 93% as singletons. CDR1 is SGHAT and CDR2 is FQNNGV in the germline V gene. The CDR3 length is 13 residues. Trimming removed 5 bases from V and 10 bases from J; junction bases left unmatched: 6. The sequenced material came from PBMCs. This sequence was found in a young man in good health and CMV-seropositive. The gene calls are TRBV11-2 and TRBJ2-2, with 8 bases matching TRBD2. The CDR3 sequence is CASSPRGVEELFF. The CDR3 DNA reads as TGTGCCAGCAGCCCGCGGGGGGTTGAGGAGCTGTTTTTT.